These T cell receptor beta chains were read from a single sample in a study of liver allograft versus peripheral blood T cells. TCRdb re-called the reads with MiXCR, one entry per CDR3 protein. The repertoire has more than 2,500 distinct CDR3 sequences, 16% of them found once; the top ten carry about 23%. These receptors were obtained from a human patient who had a liver transplant. Some of the T cells might come from the graft donor. Both conserved end residues are part of each CDR3. The D gene is left open where the match is weak. The size of a clone is reported for some rows only, either as once, few or many, or as a class for expanded clones.

cdr3_aa: CASSEAGVGTEAFF; cdr3_nt: TGTGCCAGCAGTGAAGCTGGGGTAGGAACTGAAGCTTTCTTT; d_call: NA; clone_size: medium-sized; j_call: TRBJ1-1; cdr3_length: 14; v_call: TRBV6-1
cdr3_aa: CASRPDRGGQPQHF; cdr3_nt: TGTGCCAGCAGGCCCGACAGGGGCGGGCAGCCCCAGCATTTT; d_call: TRBD1; clone_size: few; j_call: TRBJ1-5; cdr3_length: 14; v_call: TRBV28
cdr3_aa: CASSFQWNEQFF; cdr3_nt: TGTGCCAGCAGCTTTCAGTGGAATGAGCAGTTCTTC; d_call: NA; clone_size: NA; j_call: TRBJ2-1; cdr3_length: 12; v_call: TRBV11-1
cdr3_aa: CASSPRTSGNEQYF; cdr3_nt: TGTGCCAGCAGTCCCAGGACTAGCGGGAACGAGCAGTACTTC; d_call: TRBD2; clone_size: medium-sized; j_call: TRBJ2-7; cdr3_length: 14; v_call: TRBV27
cdr3_aa: CASSEPYGGSYEQYF; cdr3_nt: TGTGCCAGCAGTGAACCCTATGGGGGATCCTACGAGCAGTACTTC; d_call: NA; clone_size: medium-sized; j_call: TRBJ2-7; cdr3_length: 15; v_call: TRBV6-1
cdr3_aa: CASSIGGGYGYTF; cdr3_nt: TGTGCCAGCAGTATTGGGGGAGGCTATGGCTACACCTTC; d_call: NA; clone_size: many; j_call: TRBJ1-2; cdr3_length: 13; v_call: TRBV12-3/TRBV12-4
cdr3_aa: CASSYSTDRDGYTF; cdr3_nt: TGTGCCAGCAGTTACTCTACGGACAGGGACGGCTACACCTTC; d_call: TRBD1; clone_size: large; j_call: TRBJ1-2; cdr3_length: 14; v_call: TRBV27
cdr3_aa: CASSVEGASNYGYTF; cdr3_nt: TGTGCCAGCAGCGTAGAGGGGGCCTCTAACTATGGCTACACCTTC; d_call: TRBD1; clone_size: few; j_call: TRBJ1-2; cdr3_length: 15; v_call: TRBV9
cdr3_aa: CACTGTEYNEQFF; cdr3_nt: TGTGCCTGTACAGGGACTGAATACAATGAGCAGTTCTTC; d_call: NA; clone_size: NA; j_call: TRBJ2-1; cdr3_length: 13; v_call: TRBV30
cdr3_aa: CASSLSKVFLTSEQFF; cdr3_nt: TGTGCCAGCAGTTTATCGAAGGTCTTTTTGACTAGTGAGCAGTTCTTC; d_call: NA; clone_size: large; j_call: TRBJ2-1; cdr3_length: 16; v_call: TRBV27
cdr3_aa: CASSLTQKGNEQYF; cdr3_nt: TGTGCCAGCAGCCTAACTCAAAAGGGGAACGAGCAGTACTTC; d_call: NA; clone_size: large; j_call: TRBJ2-7; cdr3_length: 14; v_call: TRBV27
cdr3_aa: CASSYQDTGELFF; cdr3_nt: TGTGCCAGCAGTTACCAAGACACCGGGGAGCTGTTTTTT; d_call: NA; clone_size: medium-sized; j_call: TRBJ2-2; cdr3_length: 13; v_call: TRBV6-2/TRBV6-3
cdr3_aa: CASSLYPQYGQFF; cdr3_nt: TGTGCCAGCAGCTTATACCCTCAGTATGGGCAGTTCTTC; d_call: NA; clone_size: NA; j_call: TRBJ2-1; cdr3_length: 13; v_call: TRBV7-9
cdr3_aa: CASSLGSAYNEQFF; cdr3_nt: TGTGCCAGCAGTTTAGGATCCGCCTACAATGAGCAGTTCTTC; d_call: NA; clone_size: few; j_call: TRBJ2-1; cdr3_length: 14; v_call: TRBV12-3/TRBV12-4
cdr3_aa: CASSDRAGATEAFF; cdr3_nt: TGTGCCAGCAGCGACAGGGCGGGAGCCACTGAAGCTTTCTTT; d_call: NA; clone_size: few; j_call: TRBJ1-1; cdr3_length: 14; v_call: TRBV9
cdr3_aa: CASSSPTSATYNEQFF; cdr3_nt: TGTGCCAGCAGTTCCCCGACTAGCGCGACCTACAATGAGCAGTTCTTC; d_call: TRBD2; clone_size: medium-sized; j_call: TRBJ2-1; cdr3_length: 16; v_call: TRBV27
cdr3_aa: CASSSRQGVNTEAFF; cdr3_nt: TGTGCCAGCTCATCTCGACAGGGGGTAAACACTGAAGCTTTCTTT; d_call: TRBD1; clone_size: medium-sized; j_call: TRBJ1-1; cdr3_length: 15; v_call: TRBV18
cdr3_aa: CASSLLGSGTDTQYF; cdr3_nt: TGTGCCAGCAGCTTACTGGGTAGCGGCACAGATACGCAGTATTTT; d_call: NA; clone_size: medium-sized; j_call: TRBJ2-3; cdr3_length: 15; v_call: TRBV13
cdr3_aa: CASSPTEGGEKAFF; cdr3_nt: TGTGCCAGCAGTCCCACCGAGGGGGGGGAAAAAGCTTTCTTT; d_call: NA; clone_size: few; j_call: TRBJ1-1; cdr3_length: 14; v_call: TRBV7-9
cdr3_aa: CSVPMGSYGYTF; cdr3_nt: TGCAGCGTTCCCATGGGGTCCTATGGCTACACCTTC; d_call: NA; clone_size: medium-sized; j_call: TRBJ1-2; cdr3_length: 12; v_call: TRBV29-1
cdr3_aa: CASSFGDYNEQFF; cdr3_nt: TGTGCCAGCAGCTTCGGAGATTACAATGAGCAGTTCTTC; d_call: NA; clone_size: medium-sized; j_call: TRBJ2-1; cdr3_length: 13; v_call: TRBV6-5
cdr3_aa: CASSPRDLHNEQFF; cdr3_nt: TGTGCCAGCAGCCCCAGGGACTTGCACAATGAGCAGTTCTTC; d_call: NA; clone_size: medium-sized; j_call: TRBJ2-1; cdr3_length: 14; v_call: TRBV27
cdr3_aa: CASSVGGGKNIQYF; cdr3_nt: TGTGCCAGCAGCGTAGGGGGGGGTAAGAACATTCAGTACTTC; d_call: TRBD2; clone_size: medium-sized; j_call: TRBJ2-4; cdr3_length: 14; v_call: TRBV9
cdr3_aa: CASSPDNSPLHF; cdr3_nt: TGTGCCAGCAGCCCGGATAATTCACCCCTCCACTTT; d_call: NA; clone_size: medium-sized; j_call: TRBJ1-6; cdr3_length: 12; v_call: TRBV7-9
cdr3_aa: CASSYSLDSSYEQYF; cdr3_nt: TGTGCCAGCAGTTACTCGTTGGACAGCTCCTACGAGCAGTACTTC; d_call: NA; clone_size: medium-sized; j_call: TRBJ2-7; cdr3_length: 15; v_call: TRBV6-5
cdr3_aa: CASSSRQGRNTEAFF; cdr3_nt: TGTGCCAGCAGCTCCCGACAGGGACGAAACACTGAAGCTTTCTTT; d_call: TRBD1; clone_size: medium-sized; j_call: TRBJ1-1; cdr3_length: 15; v_call: TRBV7-9
cdr3_aa: CASSSRQNTGELFF; cdr3_nt: TGTGCCAGCAGCTCCCGACAGAACACCGGGGAGCTGTTTTTT; d_call: NA; clone_size: many; j_call: TRBJ2-2; cdr3_length: 14; v_call: TRBV7-9
cdr3_aa: CSARDAIRDRVNYGYTF; cdr3_nt: TGCAGTGCTAGAGACGCAATCCGGGACAGGGTCAACTATGGCTACACCTTC; d_call: TRBD1; clone_size: few; j_call: TRBJ1-2; cdr3_length: 17; v_call: TRBV20-1
cdr3_aa: CASSRGGIGFYEQYF; cdr3_nt: TGTGCCAGCAGCCGGGGGGGGATCGGATTCTACGAGCAGTACTTC; d_call: TRBD2; clone_size: NA; j_call: TRBJ2-7; cdr3_length: 15; v_call: TRBV12-3/TRBV12-4
cdr3_aa: CATSDLGAGQETQYF; cdr3_nt: TGTGCCACCAGTGATTTGGGGGCAGGCCAAGAGACCCAGTACTTC; d_call: NA; clone_size: large; j_call: TRBJ2-5; cdr3_length: 15; v_call: TRBV24-1
cdr3_aa: CASSLYESNTEAFF; cdr3_nt: TGTGCCAGCAGTTTATACGAGTCGAACACTGAAGCTTTCTTT; d_call: NA; clone_size: medium-sized; j_call: TRBJ1-1; cdr3_length: 14; v_call: TRBV27
cdr3_aa: CASSRTGRNEQFF; cdr3_nt: TGTGCCAGCAGTCGGACAGGGAGGAATGAGCAGTTCTTC; d_call: TRBD1; clone_size: few; j_call: TRBJ2-1; cdr3_length: 13; v_call: TRBV28
cdr3_aa: CSATMDSSYEQYF; cdr3_nt: TGCAGTGCAACCATGGACAGCTCCTACGAGCAGTACTTC; d_call: NA; clone_size: NA; j_call: TRBJ2-7; cdr3_length: 13; v_call: TRBV20-1
cdr3_aa: CASRTDRGHETQYF; cdr3_nt: TGCGCCAGCAGAACGGACAGGGGGCACGAGACCCAGTACTTC; d_call: TRBD1; clone_size: NA; j_call: TRBJ2-5; cdr3_length: 14; v_call: TRBV10-2
cdr3_aa: CASQRASDSYEQYF; cdr3_nt: TGTGCCAGCCAGCGGGCTAGCGACTCCTACGAGCAGTACTTC; d_call: NA; clone_size: medium-sized; j_call: TRBJ2-7; cdr3_length: 14; v_call: TRBV27
cdr3_aa: CATQWDGYTF; cdr3_nt: TGTGCCACTCAGTGGGATGGCTACACCTTC; d_call: NA; clone_size: large; j_call: TRBJ1-2; cdr3_length: 10; v_call: TRBV19
cdr3_aa: CASSPNRYEQYF; cdr3_nt: TGTGCCAGCAGTCCTAACCGTTACGAGCAGTACTTC; d_call: NA; clone_size: medium-sized; j_call: TRBJ2-7; cdr3_length: 12; v_call: TRBV6-6
cdr3_aa: CSAREGRMNTEAFF; cdr3_nt: TGCAGTGCTAGAGAAGGCAGAATGAACACTGAAGCTTTCTTT; d_call: NA; clone_size: medium-sized; j_call: TRBJ1-1; cdr3_length: 14; v_call: TRBV20-1
cdr3_aa: CASSRTDIYDTQYF; cdr3_nt: TGCGCCAGCAGTAGAACGGACATTTACGATACGCAGTATTTT; d_call: NA; clone_size: NA; j_call: TRBJ2-3; cdr3_length: 14; v_call: TRBV10-2
cdr3_aa: CSASMGQSMNTEAFF; cdr3_nt: TGCAGTGCGTCCATGGGGCAGTCGATGAACACTGAAGCTTTCTTT; d_call: NA; clone_size: many; j_call: TRBJ1-1; cdr3_length: 15; v_call: TRBV20-1
cdr3_aa: CASSPVFYGLENTGELFF; cdr3_nt: TGTGCCAGCTCACCAGTTTTTTACGGACTAGAAAACACCGGGGAGCTGTTTTTT; d_call: TRBD2; clone_size: medium-sized; j_call: TRBJ2-2; cdr3_length: 18; v_call: TRBV18
cdr3_aa: CASRPEGQGSPLHF; cdr3_nt: TGTGCCAGCAGGCCAGAGGGACAGGGCTCACCCCTCCACTTT; d_call: TRBD1; clone_size: medium-sized; j_call: TRBJ1-6; cdr3_length: 14; v_call: TRBV6-5